Presented here are 20 T cell receptor beta chains from one specimen sequenced in a study of blood T cell repertoires in COVID-19. Assay: immunoSEQ multiplex PCR; the TCRdb copy retains only in-frame clones and omits some. The data show roughly 120,000 clones, with more than 80% seen just once and around 3% held by the top ten. Sample: peripheral blood. All receptors come from a woman older than 75 with COVID-19, enrolled during active disease.

This clone was seen a few times. The chain has TRBV4-1 and TRBJ2-3; TRBD1 agrees at 10 bases. The CDR3 length is 15 residues. Germline CDR1 is MGHRA and CDR2 is YSYEKL. V trimming: 0 bases; J trimming: 6 bases; junction bases outside the gene matches: 3. The CDR3 here is CASSQDGQGEDTQYF. DNA for the CDR3: TGCGCCAGCAGCCAAGATGGACAGGGGGAGGATACGCAGTATTTT.

This sequence joins TRBV19 and TRBJ2-5; tentatively, D is TRBD1 (5 bases). The germline V gene has CDR1 LNHDA and CDR2 SQIVND (reference sequence). The CDR3 contains 14 residues. The germline V and J ends were trimmed by 2 bases and 3 bases, with 10 bases remaining between them. The CDR3 is CASSIQGPKETQYF. The DNA for the CDR3 is TGTGCCAGTAGTATACAGGGTCCCAAAGAGACCCAGTACTTC.

The chain combines TRBV19 with TRBJ2-2, with D unclear. The CDR3 is 13 residues long. Germline V CDR1 and CDR2: LNHDA, SQIVND (reference sequence). V lost 4 bases and J lost 7, with 10 bases in between. Here the CDR3 DNA reads TGTGCCAGTAGTACCCTAACTGGCGGGGAGCTGTTTTTT. Translated: CASSTLTGGELFF. The full variable domain, with the rest looked up from reference TRBV19 and TRBJ2-2, is DGGITQSPKYLFRKEGQNVTLSCEQNLNHDAMYWYRQDPGQGLRLIYYSQIVNDFQKGDIAEGYSVSREKKESFPLTVTSAQKNPTAFYLCASSTLTGGELFFGEGSRLTVL.

This chain's CDR3 is CASSLAGGAYTGELFF. The CDR3 coding sequence is TGTGCCAGCAGCTTAGCAGGGGGGGCTTACACCGGGGAGCTGTTTTTT. The rearrangement uses TRBV7-9 and TRBJ2-2; a possible D gene is TRBD2 (7 bases). The CDR3 has 16 amino acids. Per germline, CDR1 SEHNR and CDR2 FQNEAQ (reference sequence). The V end was cut by 0 bases, the J end by 3 bases, with 11 bases between.

The chain has TRBV4-3 and TRBJ2-3; 11 positions agree with TRBD2. J was trimmed by 3 bases and V by 3 bases; bases with no gene match: 8. The CDR3 is made up of 17 amino acids. Per the germline V gene, CDR1 is LGHNA and CDR2 is YSLEER. CDR3 protein: CASSQGLLAGATDTQYF. CDR3 coding DNA: TGCGCCAGCAGCCAGGGTTTACTAGCGGGAGCAACAGATACGCAGTATTTT.

The chain uses TRBV11-1 and TRBJ2-3; TRBD2 matches at 13 bases. The J segment lost 2 bases and the V segment lost 3 bases, leaving 2 bases of the junction unmatched. CDR1 and CDR2 (germline): SGHAT, FQDESV (reference sequence). The CDR3 contains 16 residues. The CDR3 sequence: CASSFGTSGITDTQYF. The CDR3 nucleotides read TGTGCCAGCAGCTTTGGGACTAGCGGGATCACAGATACGCAGTATTTT.

This clone was recorded only once. The genes are TRBV7-9 and TRBJ2-3; unclear D gene. V was cut by 1 base and J by 1 base, with 21 bases left in between. The CDR3 loop spans 19 amino acids. Germline lookup yields CDR1 SEHNR and CDR2 FQNEAQ (reference sequence). The CDR3 DNA sequence: TGTGCCAGCAGCTTAGTCGGCCAGAAGACTGAATTCGGCACAGATACGCAGTATTTT. Its translation: CASSLVGQKTEFGTDTQYF.

The chain joins TRBV18 to TRBJ1-5, with no clear D. The CDR3 sequence is 13 residues long. V dropped 3 bases and J dropped 6 bases, with 9 bases sitting between them. Germline CDR1 is KGHSH and CDR2 is LQKENI. The CDR3 is CASSPSMSQPQHF. The CDR3, as DNA: TGTGCCAGCTCACCCTCGATGAGTCAGCCCCAGCATTTT. The complete variable domain, with remaining parts taken from reference TRBV18 and TRBJ1-5, reads NAGVMQNPRHLVRRRGQEARLRCSPMKGHSHVYWYRQLPEEGLKFMVYLQKENIIDESGMPKERFSAEFPKEGPSILRIQQVVRGDSAAYFCASSPSMSQPQHFGDGTRLSIL.

CDR3 in DNA: TGTGCCAGCAACGAGGGAGCGGCGAACACCGGGGAGCTGTTTTTT. It is translated as CASNEGAANTGELFF. The gene calls are TRBV2 and TRBJ2-2, with D maybe TRBD2 (5 bases). The germline V gene encodes CDR1 SNHLY and CDR2 FYNNEI. This CDR3 spans 15 amino acids. Trimming removed 7 bases at V and 0 bases at J, with 12 bases between.

The chain is built from TRBV5-4 and TRBJ1-2; TRBD1 agrees at 7 bases. Looked up from germline, CDR1 is SGHNT and CDR2 is YYREEE (reference sequence). The V segment lost 5 bases and the J segment 4 bases; nucleotides outside the gene matches: 11. CDR3 size: 15 residues. The CDR3 DNA sequence: TGTGCCAGCAGTTCTGGACAGGATCTTGGCTATGGCTACACCTTC. Residues: CASSSGQDLGYGYTF. Based on the CDR3 plus reference TRBV5-4 and TRBJ1-2, the full variable domain is ETGVTQSPTHLIKTRGQQVTLRCSSQSGHNTVSWYQQALGQGPQFIFQYYREEENGRGNFPPRFSGLQFPNYSSELNVNALELDDSALYLCASSSGQDLGYGYTFGSGTRLTVV.

A note on this clone: The sample carries other DNA sequences with the same CDR3. V usage is TRBV7-2 and J usage is TRBJ2-7; a weak D match, TRBD2 (6 bases). The CDR3 contains 13 residues. Per germline, CDR1 SGHTA and CDR2 FQGNSA. Trimming shortened V by 5 bases and J by 4 bases, and 12 bases separated the two germline ends. CDR3: CASSTRDSYEQYF. The CDR3 region has the DNA TGTGCCAGCAGCACCCGGGACTCATACGAGCAGTACTTC.

The rearrangement joins TRBV6-6 to TRBJ2-2, with TRBD2 matching over 10 bases. The trim removed 1 base at V and 7 bases at J, leaving 6 bases unmatched. This CDR3 contains 16 residues. The germline V gene encodes CDR1 MNHNY and CDR2 SVGAGI (reference sequence). The CDR3 loop is CASSYLLAGVVGELFF. CDR3 coding DNA: TGTGCCAGCAGTTACTTGCTAGCGGGAGTTGTCGGGGAGCTGTTTTTT.

This chain connects TRBV7-6 to TRBJ2-3, with unresolved D. Germline V gene data show CDR1 as SGHVS and CDR2 as FNYEAQ. The V and J ends lost 3 bases and 2 bases respectively, with 9 bases between them. The CDR3 has 14 amino acids. The chain's CDR3 is CASSFTRNTDTQYF. Here the CDR3 DNA reads TGTGCCAGCAGCTTCACGCGGAACACAGATACGCAGTATTTT.

This chain joins TRBV28 and TRBJ2-7; 11 positions agree with TRBD2. This CDR3 comprises 14 residues. With 5 bases clipped from V and 3 bases from J, the junction kept 3 bases outside the gene matches. The germline gives CDR1 MDHEN, CDR2 SYDVKM. CDR3 loop: CASSEGLADYEQYF. The DNA of the CDR3 is TGTGCCAGCAGTGAGGGACTAGCGGACTACGAGCAGTACTTC.

The chain uses TRBV28 and TRBJ2-5, with D possibly TRBD1 on 8 matching bases. Germline V gene sequence: CDR1 MDHEN, CDR2 SYDVKM. The V gene lost 5 bases and the J gene lost 0 bases, with 22 bases spanning the gap. This CDR3 is built from 18 residues. CDR3 sequence: CASSQGQGYGGYQETQYF. The CDR3 DNA is TGTGCCAGCAGTCAAGGACAGGGATACGGGGGGTACCAAGAGACCCAGTACTTC.

The genes are TRBV7-8 and TRBJ2-1, with a tentative D call TRBD2 (7 bases). The germline V gene has CDR1 SGHVS and CDR2 FQNEAQ. With 8 bases removed from V and 10 bases from J, the gap between germline ends came to 18 bases. CDR3 size: 13 residues. In DNA, the CDR3 is TGTGCCAGCGCATCCAATTGGGGGGGCGAGCAGTTCTTC. It yields the protein CASASNWGGEQFF.

This sequence joins TRBV2 and TRBJ2-5; 9 nucleotides line up with TRBD2. The ends lost 3 bases at V and 8 bases at J; junction bases unmatched: 7. This CDR3 is 14 amino acids long. CDR1 and CDR2 (germline): SNHLY, FYNNEI. CDR3: CASSELAGVGTQYF. In nucleotides, the CDR3 is TGTGCCAGCAGTGAGTTAGCGGGAGTCGGAACCCAGTACTTC.

The chain links TRBV7-2 to TRBJ1-6; D uncertain. The CDR3 is 15 amino acids. The V gene's germline CDR1 is SGHTA and CDR2 FQGNSA. Between the trimmed V and J ends, which lost 1 base and 9 bases, there was a span of 13 bases. CDR3 sequence: CASSLESTWASPLHF. In DNA form, the CDR3 reads TGTGCCAGCAGCTTAGAGTCGACATGGGCTTCACCCCTCCACTTT.

The rearrangement joins TRBV10-3 to TRBJ2-3; 11 nucleotides match TRBD2. This CDR3 is built from 16 residues. The V segment lost 3 bases and the J segment 1 base; nucleotides outside the gene matches: 3. In germline, CDR1 is ENHRY, CDR2 SYGVKD. For the CDR3, the DNA is TGTGCCATCAGTGATTTGACTAGCGGGGGCACAGATACGCAGTATTTT. It yields the protein CAISDLTSGGTDTQYF.

V is TRBV7-6 and J is TRBJ2-1; TRBD1 is a possible D gene (6 bases). CDR1 is SGHVS, CDR2 FNYEAQ, per germline. V was cut by 1 base and J by 7 bases, with 11 bases left in between. CDR3 length: 14 residues. The CDR3 DNA is TGTGCCAGCAGCTTAGAGGGGGTGCAGAATGAGCAGTTCTTC. Encoded protein: CASSLEGVQNEQFF.